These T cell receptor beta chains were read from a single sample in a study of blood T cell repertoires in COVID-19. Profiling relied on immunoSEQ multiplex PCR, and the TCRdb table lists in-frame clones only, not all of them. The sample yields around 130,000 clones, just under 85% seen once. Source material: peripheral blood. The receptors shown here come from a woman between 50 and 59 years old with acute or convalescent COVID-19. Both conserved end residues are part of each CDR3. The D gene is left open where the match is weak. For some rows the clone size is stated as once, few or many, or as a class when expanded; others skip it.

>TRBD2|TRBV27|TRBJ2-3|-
TGTGCCAGCAGTCTCTTAGCGGGGGGTCCAGATACGCAGTATTTT
CASSLLAGGPDTQYF
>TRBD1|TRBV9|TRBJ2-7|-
TGTGCCAGCAGCCCCGGACAGGTCCAACACTGGGGCTACGAGCAGTACTTC
CASSPGQVQHWGYEQYF
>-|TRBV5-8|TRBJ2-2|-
TGTGCCAGCACTCGGACAGGGGAGCTGTTTTTT
CASTRTGELFF
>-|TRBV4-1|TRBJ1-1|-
TGCGCCAGCAGCCAAGATCTCAAGATGTCAGCGAGAGACACTGAAGCTTTCTTT
CASSQDLKMSARDTEAFF
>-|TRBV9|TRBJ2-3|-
TGTGCCAGCAGCGCCCAGGTTAACACAGATACGCAGTATTTT
CASSAQVNTDTQYF
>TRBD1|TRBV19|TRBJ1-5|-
TGTGCCAGTAGTCAGGCCAGGGGGCCTAATCAGCCCCAGCATTTT
CASSQARGPNQPQHF
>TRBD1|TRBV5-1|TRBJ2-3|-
TGCGCCAGCAGCCAAGGGACAGGGGTCCCAGATACGCAGTATTTT
CASSQGTGVPDTQYF
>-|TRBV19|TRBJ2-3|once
TGTGCCAGTAGTATCGAACTAGCTAGCACAGATACGCAGTATTTT
CASSIELASTDTQYF
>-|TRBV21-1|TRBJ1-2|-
TGTGCCAGCAGCAAATCCTCCATCGGCAGGGGTCTAGAGGGCTACACCTTC
CASSKSSIGRGLEGYTF
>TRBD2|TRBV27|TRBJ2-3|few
TGTGCCAGCAGTTTAAGGGAGGGAGATACGCAGTATTTT
CASSLREGDTQYF
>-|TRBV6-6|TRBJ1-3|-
TGTGCCACTAATCAGGGGAGTAGAAACACCATATATTTT
CATNQGSRNTIYF
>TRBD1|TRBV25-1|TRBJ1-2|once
TGTGCCAGCAGTGAATACAGGGGGGATGGCTACACCTTC
CASSEYRGDGYTF
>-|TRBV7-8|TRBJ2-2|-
TGTGCCAGCAGCCTCCCGTCGTGGCAGAACACCGGGGAGCTGTTTTTT
CASSLPSWQNTGELFF
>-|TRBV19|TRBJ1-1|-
TGTGCCAGTAGTATTCCACAGGTTGAGAACACTGAAGCTTTCTTT
CASSIPQVENTEAFF
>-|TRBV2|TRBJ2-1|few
TGTGCCAGCAGGGACAGTAGAGGAGACTACAATGAGCAGTTCTTC
CASRDSRGDYNEQFF
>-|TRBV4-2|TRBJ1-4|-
TGTGCCAGCAGCCAAGAGCAGGGGATAGAAAAACTGTTTTTT
CASSQEQGIEKLFF
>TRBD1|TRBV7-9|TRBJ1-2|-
TGTGCCAGCAGCGCCGGGACAGGGGGCGGTTATGGCTACACCTTC
CASSAGTGGGYGYTF
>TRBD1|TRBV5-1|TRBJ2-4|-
TGCGCCAGCAGCTCGACAGGGCCCATAGCCAAAAACATTCAGTACTTC
CASSSTGPIAKNIQYF
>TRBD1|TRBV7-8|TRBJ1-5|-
TGTGCCAGCAGCGTACAGGGGGGATATCAGCCCCAGCATTTT
CASSVQGGYQPQHF
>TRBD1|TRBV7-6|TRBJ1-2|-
TGTGCCAGCAGCTTAGGGACAGGGAGTTTGGTCACCTTC
CASSLGTGSLVTF
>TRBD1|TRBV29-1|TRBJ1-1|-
TGCAGCGTTGGTGGACAGGTGAACACTGAAGCTTTCTTT
CSVGGQVNTEAFF
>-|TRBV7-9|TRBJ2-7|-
TGTGCCAGCAGCCCGACAGTCTACGAGCAGTACTTC
CASSPTVYEQYF
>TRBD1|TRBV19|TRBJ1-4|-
TGTGCCAGTAGTGACCAACAGGGGAGTCGCGAAAAACTGTTTTTT
CASSDQQGSREKLFF
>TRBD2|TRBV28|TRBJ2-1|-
TGTGCCAGCAGTTTAGGGACTAGCGGGGTCAATGAGCAGTTCTTC
CASSLGTSGVNEQFF
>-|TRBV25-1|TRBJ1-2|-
TGTGCCAGCAGTGAAGCGGGGGCAGACTATGGCTACACCTTC
CASSEAGADYGYTF
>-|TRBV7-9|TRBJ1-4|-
TGTGCCAGCAGTATAGGGAGCGTTGCAACTAATGAAAAACTGTTTTTT
CASSIGSVATNEKLFF